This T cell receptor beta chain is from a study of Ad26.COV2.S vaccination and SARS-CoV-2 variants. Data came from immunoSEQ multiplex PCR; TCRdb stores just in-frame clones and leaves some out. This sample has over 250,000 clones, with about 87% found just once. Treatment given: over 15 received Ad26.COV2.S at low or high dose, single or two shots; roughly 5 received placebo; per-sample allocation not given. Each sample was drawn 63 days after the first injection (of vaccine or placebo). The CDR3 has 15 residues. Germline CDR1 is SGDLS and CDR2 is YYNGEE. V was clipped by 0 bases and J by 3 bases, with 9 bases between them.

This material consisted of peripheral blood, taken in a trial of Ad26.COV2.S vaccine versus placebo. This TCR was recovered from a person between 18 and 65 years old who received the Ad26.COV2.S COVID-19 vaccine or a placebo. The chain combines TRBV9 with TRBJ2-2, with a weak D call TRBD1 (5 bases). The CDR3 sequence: CASSVEGQYTGELFF. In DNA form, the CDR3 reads TGTGCCAGCAGCGTAGAGGGGCAGTACACCGGGGAGCTGTTTTTT.